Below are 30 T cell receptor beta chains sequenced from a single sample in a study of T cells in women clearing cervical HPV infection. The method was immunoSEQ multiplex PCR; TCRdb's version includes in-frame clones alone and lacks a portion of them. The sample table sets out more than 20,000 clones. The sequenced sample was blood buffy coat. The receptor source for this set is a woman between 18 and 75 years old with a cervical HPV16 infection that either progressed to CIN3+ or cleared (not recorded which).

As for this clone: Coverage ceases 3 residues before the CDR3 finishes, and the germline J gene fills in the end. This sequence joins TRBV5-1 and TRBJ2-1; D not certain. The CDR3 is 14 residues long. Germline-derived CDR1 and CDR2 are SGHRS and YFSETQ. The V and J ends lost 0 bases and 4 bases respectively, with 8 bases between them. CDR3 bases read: TGCGCCAGCAGCTTGGCGGGTTCTTACAATGAG. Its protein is CASSLAGSYNE. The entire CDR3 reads CASSLAGSYNEQFF.

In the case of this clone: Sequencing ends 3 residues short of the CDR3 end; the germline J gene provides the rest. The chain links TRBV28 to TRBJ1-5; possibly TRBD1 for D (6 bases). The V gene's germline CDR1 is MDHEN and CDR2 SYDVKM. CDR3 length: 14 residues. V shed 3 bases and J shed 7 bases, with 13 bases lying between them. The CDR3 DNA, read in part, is TGTGCCAGCAGTTTGGCGGGACAAGGCCAGCCC. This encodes CASSLAGQGQP. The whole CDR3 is CASSLAGQGQPQHF.

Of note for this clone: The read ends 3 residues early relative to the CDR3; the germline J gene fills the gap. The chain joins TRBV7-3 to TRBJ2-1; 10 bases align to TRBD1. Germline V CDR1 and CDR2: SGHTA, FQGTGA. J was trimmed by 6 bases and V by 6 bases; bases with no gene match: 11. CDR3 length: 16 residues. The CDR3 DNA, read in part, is TGTGCCAGCAGTCAGGCCCCCGGGACAGGGGCCAATGAG. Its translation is CASSQAPGTGANE. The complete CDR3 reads CASSQAPGTGANEQFF. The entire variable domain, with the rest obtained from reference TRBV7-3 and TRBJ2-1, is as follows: GAGVSQTPSNKVTEKGKYVELRCDPISGHTALYWYRQSLGQGPEFLIYFQGTGAADDSGLPNDRFFAVRPEGSVSTLKIQRTERGDSAVYLCASSQAPGTGANEQFFGPGTRLTVL.

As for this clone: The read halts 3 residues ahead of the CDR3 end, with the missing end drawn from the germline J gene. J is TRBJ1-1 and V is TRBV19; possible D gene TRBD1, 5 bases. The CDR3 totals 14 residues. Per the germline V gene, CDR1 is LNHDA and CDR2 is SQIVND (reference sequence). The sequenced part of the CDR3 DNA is TGTGCCAGTACCCTCCAAGGGGAGGGATATGGC. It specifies CASTLQGEGYG. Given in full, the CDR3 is CASTLQGEGYGAFF.

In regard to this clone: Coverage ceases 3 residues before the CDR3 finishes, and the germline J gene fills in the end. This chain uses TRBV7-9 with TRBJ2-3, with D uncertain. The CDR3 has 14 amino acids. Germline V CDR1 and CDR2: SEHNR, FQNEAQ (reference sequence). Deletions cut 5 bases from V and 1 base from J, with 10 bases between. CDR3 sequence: CASSPPVRTDTQYF. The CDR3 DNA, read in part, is TGTGCCAGCAGCCCCCCGGTTCGCACAGATACG.

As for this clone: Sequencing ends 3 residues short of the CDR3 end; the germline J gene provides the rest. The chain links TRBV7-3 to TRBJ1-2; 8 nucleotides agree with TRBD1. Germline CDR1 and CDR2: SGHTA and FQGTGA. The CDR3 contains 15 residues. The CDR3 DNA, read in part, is TGTGCCAGCAGCTTAACAAGGGACAGGTCTTGGGAC. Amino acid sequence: CASSLTRDRSWD. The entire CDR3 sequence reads CASSLTRDRSWDYTF.

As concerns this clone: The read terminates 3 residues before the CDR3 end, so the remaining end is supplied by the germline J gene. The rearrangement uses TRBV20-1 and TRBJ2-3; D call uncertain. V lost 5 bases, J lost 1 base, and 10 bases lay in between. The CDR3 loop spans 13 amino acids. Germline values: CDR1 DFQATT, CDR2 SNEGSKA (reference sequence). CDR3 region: CSAWADRTDTQYF. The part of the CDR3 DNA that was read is TGCAGTGCTTGGGCAGACCGCACAGATACG.

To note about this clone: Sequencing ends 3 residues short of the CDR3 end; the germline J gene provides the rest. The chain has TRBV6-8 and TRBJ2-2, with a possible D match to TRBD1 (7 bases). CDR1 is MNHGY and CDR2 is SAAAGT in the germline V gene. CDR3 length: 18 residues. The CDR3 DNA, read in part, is TGTGCCAGCAGTCCCAGGGGGACGAGGGCGAAGAGGGGGGAAAAG. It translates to CASSPRGTRAKRGEK. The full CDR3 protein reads CASSPRGTRAKRGEKLFF.

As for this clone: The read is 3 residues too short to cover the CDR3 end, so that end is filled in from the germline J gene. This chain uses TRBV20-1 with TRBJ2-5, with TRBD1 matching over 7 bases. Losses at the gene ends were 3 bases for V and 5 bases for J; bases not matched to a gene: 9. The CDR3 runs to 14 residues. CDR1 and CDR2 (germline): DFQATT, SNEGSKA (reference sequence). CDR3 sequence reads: CSARIPGGSETQYF. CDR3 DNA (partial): TGCAGTGCTAGGATCCCAGGGGGATCGGAGACC.

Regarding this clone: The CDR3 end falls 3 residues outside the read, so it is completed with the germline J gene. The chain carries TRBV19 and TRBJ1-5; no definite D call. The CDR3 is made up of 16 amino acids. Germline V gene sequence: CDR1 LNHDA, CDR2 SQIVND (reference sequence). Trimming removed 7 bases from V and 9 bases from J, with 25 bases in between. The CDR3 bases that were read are TGTGCCAGTACCCAGGTGGTGGAGAGTAATCAAAGGCCC. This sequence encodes CASTQVVESNQRP. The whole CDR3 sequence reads CASTQVVESNQRPQHF.

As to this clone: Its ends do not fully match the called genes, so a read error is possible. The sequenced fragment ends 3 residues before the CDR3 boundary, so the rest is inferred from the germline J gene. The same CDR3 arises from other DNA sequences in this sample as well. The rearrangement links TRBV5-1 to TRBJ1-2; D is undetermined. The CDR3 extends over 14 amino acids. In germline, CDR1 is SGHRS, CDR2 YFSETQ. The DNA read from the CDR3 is TGCGCCAGCAGCTTGGCCCCAGGCTTCTATGGT. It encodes CASSLAPGFYG. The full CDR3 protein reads CASSLAPGFYGYTF.

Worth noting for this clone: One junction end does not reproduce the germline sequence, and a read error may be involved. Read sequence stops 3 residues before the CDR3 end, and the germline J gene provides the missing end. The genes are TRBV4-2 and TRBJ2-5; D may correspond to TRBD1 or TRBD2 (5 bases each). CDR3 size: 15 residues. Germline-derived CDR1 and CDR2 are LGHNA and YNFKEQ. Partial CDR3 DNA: TGCGCCAGCAGCCAAGACTACAGGAGTAGGGAGACC. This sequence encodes CASSQDYRSRET. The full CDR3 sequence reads CASSQDYRSRETQYF.

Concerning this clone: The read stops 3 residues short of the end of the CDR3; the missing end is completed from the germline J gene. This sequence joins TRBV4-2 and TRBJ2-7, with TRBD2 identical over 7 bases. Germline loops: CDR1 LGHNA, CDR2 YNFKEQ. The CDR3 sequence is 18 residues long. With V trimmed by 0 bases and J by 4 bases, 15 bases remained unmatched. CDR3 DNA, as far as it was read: TGTGCCAGCAGCCAAGACGGCAGGGCGGGACTACTTTTATACGAG. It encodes CASSQDGRAGLLLYE. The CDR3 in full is CASSQDGRAGLLLYEQYF.

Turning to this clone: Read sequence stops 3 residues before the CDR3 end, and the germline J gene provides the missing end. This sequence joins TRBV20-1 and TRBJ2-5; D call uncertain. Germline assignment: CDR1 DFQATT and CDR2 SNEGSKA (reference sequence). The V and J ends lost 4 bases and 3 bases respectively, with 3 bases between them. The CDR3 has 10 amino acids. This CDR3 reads CSAIEETQYF. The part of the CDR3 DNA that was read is TGCAGTGCTATCGAAGAGACC.

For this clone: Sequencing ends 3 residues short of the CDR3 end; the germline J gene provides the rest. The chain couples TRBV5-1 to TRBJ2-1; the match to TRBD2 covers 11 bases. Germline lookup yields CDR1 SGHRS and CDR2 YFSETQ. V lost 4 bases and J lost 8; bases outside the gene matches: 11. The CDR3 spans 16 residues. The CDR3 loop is CASSRFGGTSGDEQFF. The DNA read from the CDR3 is TGCGCCAGCAGCCGGTTCGGTGGGACTAGCGGAGATGAG.

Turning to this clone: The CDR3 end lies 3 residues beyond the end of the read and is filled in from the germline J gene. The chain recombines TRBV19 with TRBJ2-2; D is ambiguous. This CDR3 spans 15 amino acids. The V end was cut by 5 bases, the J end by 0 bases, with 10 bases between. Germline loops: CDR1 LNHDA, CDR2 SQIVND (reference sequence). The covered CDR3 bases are TGTGCCAGTAGTTATGGCAATACGAACACCGGGGAG. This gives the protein CASSYGNTNTGE. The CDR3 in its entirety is CASSYGNTNTGELFF.

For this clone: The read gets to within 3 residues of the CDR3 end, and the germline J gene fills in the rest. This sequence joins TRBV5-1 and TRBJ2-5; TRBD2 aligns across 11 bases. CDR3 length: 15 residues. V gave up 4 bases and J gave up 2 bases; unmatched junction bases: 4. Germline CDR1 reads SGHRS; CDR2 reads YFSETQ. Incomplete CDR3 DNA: TGCGCCAGCAGCGAGGGACTAGCGGCACAAGAGACC. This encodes CASSEGLAAQET. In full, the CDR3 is CASSEGLAAQETQYF.

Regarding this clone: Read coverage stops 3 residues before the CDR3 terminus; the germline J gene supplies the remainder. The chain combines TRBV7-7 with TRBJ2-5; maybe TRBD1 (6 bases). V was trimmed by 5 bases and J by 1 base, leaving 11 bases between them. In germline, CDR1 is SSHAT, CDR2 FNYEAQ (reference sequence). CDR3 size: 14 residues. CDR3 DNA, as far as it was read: TGTGCCAGCAGCCTCGACAGGCGCCAAGAGACC. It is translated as CASSLDRRQET. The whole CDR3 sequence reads CASSLDRRQETQYF.

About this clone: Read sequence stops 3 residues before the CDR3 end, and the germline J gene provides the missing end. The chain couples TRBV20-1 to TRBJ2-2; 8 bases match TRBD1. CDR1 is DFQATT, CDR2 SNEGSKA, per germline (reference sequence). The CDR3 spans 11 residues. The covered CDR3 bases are TGCAGTGCCCCGGACAGGGAAAAG. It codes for CSAPDREK. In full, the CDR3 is CSAPDREKLFF.

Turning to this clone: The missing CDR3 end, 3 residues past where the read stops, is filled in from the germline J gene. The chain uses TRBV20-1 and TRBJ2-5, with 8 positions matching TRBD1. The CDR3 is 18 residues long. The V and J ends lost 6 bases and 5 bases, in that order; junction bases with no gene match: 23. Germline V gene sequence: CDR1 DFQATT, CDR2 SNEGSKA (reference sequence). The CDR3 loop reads CSARVRQGAYELFETQYF. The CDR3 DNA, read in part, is TGCAGTGCCAGGGTCCGGCAGGGGGCGTATGAGCTGTTTGAGACC.

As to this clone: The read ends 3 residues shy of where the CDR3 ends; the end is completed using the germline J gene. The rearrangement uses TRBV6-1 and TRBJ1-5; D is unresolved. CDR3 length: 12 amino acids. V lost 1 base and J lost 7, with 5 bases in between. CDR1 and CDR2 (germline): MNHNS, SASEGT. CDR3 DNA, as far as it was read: TGTGCCAGCAGTGAAGTGGGCCAGCCC. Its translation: CASSEVGQP. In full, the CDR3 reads CASSEVGQPQHF.

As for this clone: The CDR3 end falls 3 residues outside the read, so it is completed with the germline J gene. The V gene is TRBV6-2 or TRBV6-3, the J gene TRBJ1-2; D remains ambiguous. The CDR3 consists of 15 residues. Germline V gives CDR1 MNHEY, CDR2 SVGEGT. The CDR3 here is CASSWWTSGIYDYTF. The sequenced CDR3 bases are TGTGCCAGCAGTTGGTGGACTAGCGGCATCTACGAC.

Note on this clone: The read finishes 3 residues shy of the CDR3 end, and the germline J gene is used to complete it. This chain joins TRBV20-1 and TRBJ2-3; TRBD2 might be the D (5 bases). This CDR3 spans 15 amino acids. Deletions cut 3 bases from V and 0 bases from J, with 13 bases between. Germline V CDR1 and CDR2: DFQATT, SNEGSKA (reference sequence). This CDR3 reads CSARNIAFSTDTQYF. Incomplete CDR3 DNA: TGCAGTGCTAGGAACATAGCGTTTAGCACAGATACG.

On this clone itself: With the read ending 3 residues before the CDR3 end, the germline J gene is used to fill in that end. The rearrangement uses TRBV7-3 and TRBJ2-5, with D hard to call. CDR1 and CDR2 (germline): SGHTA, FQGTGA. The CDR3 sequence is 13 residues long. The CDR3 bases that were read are TGTGCCAGCAGCTTAGATGGTCCAGATACC. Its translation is CASSLDGPDT. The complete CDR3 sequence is CASSLDGPDTQYF.

CDR3 in amino acids: CASSNIAGEETQYF. Partial CDR3 DNA: TGTGCCAGTAGTAACATAGCGGGGGAAGAGACG. The gene calls are TRBV19 and TRBJ2-3, with 9 positions matching TRBD2. The read comes to an end 3 residues before the CDR3 does, leaving the germline J gene to fill in the end. The CDR3 is 14 amino acids. The germline CDR1 and CDR2 sequences are LNHDA and SQIVND (reference sequence).

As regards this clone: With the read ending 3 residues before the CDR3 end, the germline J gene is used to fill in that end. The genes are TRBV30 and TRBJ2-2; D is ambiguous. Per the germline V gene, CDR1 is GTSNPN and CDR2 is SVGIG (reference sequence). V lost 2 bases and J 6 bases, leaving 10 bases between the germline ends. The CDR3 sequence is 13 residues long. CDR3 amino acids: CAWSSIRAGELFF. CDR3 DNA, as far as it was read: TGTGCCTGGAGTTCCATCCGGGCCGGGGAG.

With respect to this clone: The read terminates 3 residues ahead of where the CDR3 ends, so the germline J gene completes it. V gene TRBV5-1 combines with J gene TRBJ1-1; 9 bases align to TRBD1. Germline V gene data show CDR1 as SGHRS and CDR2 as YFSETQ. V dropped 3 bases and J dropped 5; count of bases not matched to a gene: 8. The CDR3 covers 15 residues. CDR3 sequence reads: CASSSQDRGGTEAFF. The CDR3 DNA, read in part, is TGCGCCAGCAGCTCACAGGACAGGGGAGGGACTGAA. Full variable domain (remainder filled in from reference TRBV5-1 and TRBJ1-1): KAGVTQTPRYLIKTRGQQVTLSCSPISGHRSVSWYQQTPGQGLQFLFEYFSETQRNKGNFPGRFSGRQFSNSRSEMNVSTLELGDSALYLCASSSQDRGGTEAFFGQGTRLTVV.

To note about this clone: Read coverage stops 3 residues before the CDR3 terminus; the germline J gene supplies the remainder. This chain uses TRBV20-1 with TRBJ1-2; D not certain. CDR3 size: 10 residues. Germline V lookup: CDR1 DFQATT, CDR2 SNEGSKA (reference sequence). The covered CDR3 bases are TGCAGTGCTCTACAGCTGAGC. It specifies CSALQLS. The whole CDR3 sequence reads CSALQLSYTF.

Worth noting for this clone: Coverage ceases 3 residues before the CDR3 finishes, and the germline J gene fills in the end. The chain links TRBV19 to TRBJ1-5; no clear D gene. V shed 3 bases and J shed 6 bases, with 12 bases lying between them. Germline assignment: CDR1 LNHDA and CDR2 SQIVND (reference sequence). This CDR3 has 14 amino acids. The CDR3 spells CASSILSASQPQHF. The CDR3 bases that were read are TGTGCCAGTAGTATTCTATCAGCGAGTCAGCCC.

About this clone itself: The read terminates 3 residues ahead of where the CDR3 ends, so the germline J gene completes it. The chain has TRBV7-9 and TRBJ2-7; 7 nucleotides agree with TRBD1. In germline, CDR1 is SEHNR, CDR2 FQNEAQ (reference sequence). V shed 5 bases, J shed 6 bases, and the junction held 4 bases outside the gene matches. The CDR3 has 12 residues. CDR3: CASSARDSEQYF. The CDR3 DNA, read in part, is TGTGCCAGCAGCGCACGGGACAGCGAG.